A selection of T cell receptor beta chains follows, all from one sample in a study of cytomegalovirus exposure and HLA in healthy donors. Profiled with immunoSEQ multiplex PCR; TCRdb holds only in-frame clones, not every one. The sample holds about 120,000 clones; 80% are singletons and the top ten take 7.5% to 9%. The specimen was PBMCs. These receptors all stem from a female donor in good health and CMV-seropositive. The CDR3 runs from the conserved cysteine through the conserved F or W. Fields, in order: D gene, clone size, V gene, J gene, CDR3 protein, CDR3 DNA. The D gene is left open where the match is weak. A row's size may be missing; if present it is once, few, many or a size class.

TRBD1	NA	TRBV5-1	TRBJ1-4	CASSPGQGGRKLFF	TGCGCCAGCAGCCCCGGACAGGGGGGGCGAAAACTGTTTTTT
TRBD1	NA	TRBV4-3	TRBJ2-3	CASSQDGTGFGTDTQYF	TGCGCCAGCAGCCAAGATGGGACAGGGTTTGGCACAGATACGCAGTATTTT
NA	NA	TRBV5-1	TRBJ2-6	CASSSQGSGANVLTF	TGCGCCAGCAGCTCCCAGGGCTCTGGGGCCAACGTCCTGACTTTC
NA	NA	TRBV6-5	TRBJ1-1	CASSYSSAQANTEAFF	TGTGCCAGCAGTTACTCTTCCGCGCAGGCAAACACTGAAGCTTTCTTT
NA	NA	TRBV6-1	TRBJ2-3	CASSEGHSTDTQYF	TGTGCCAGCAGTGAAGGACACAGCACAGATACGCAGTATTTT
TRBD1	NA	TRBV30	TRBJ1-1	CAWSPRQGRALNTEAFF	TGTGCCTGGAGTCCTAGACAGGGGAGAGCCTTGAACACTGAAGCTTTCTTT
NA	NA	TRBV7-9	TRBJ1-2	CAGGRASYGYTF	TGTGCCGGAGGGAGAGCCTCATATGGCTACACCTTC
NA	NA	TRBV5-6	TRBJ1-1	CASSRDGGTEAFF	TGTGCCAGCAGCCGGGACGGGGGCACTGAAGCTTTCTTT
NA	NA	TRBV5-1	TRBJ2-6	CASSLSLSGANVLTF	TGCGCCAGCAGCCTTTCCCTCTCTGGGGCCAACGTCCTGACTTTC
TRBD1	NA	TRBV10-2	TRBJ1-1	CASSDLRQGHTEAFF	TGCGCCAGCAGTGACTTGAGACAGGGCCACACTGAAGCTTTCTTT
NA	NA	TRBV7-9	TRBJ2-7	CASSPGYEQYF	TGTGCCAGCTCCCCGGGGTACGAGCAGTACTTC
TRBD1	NA	TRBV7-2	TRBJ2-7	CASSSRDRGYEQYF	TGTGCCAGCAGCTCCCGGGACAGGGGATACGAGCAGTACTTC
NA	once	TRBV6-5	TRBJ1-2	CASSRVGAPNYGYTF	TGTGCCAGCAGCCGCGTGGGAGCCCCAAACTATGGCTACACCTTC
NA	NA	TRBV4-1	TRBJ1-3	CASSQDAANLRGNTIYF	TGCGCCAGCAGCCAAGATGCGGCAAATTTACGCGGAAACACCATATATTTT
TRBD2	NA	TRBV27	TRBJ2-5	CASSFSGGDQETQYF	TGTGCCAGCAGTTTTAGCGGGGGGGACCAAGAGACCCAGTACTTC
NA	NA	TRBV5-6	TRBJ1-4	CASSLSDRTGKLFF	TGTGCCAGCAGTTTGTCCGACAGAACGGGAAAACTGTTTTTT
TRBD1	NA	TRBV4-1	TRBJ1-4	CASTPGQGLGPNEKLFF	TGCGCCAGCACCCCGGGACAGGGATTGGGGCCTAATGAAAAACTGTTTTTT
NA	NA	TRBV19	TRBJ1-2	CASSIRGGGRSNYGYTF	TGTGCCAGTAGTATAAGGGGGGGCGGAAGATCTAACTATGGCTACACCTTC
TRBD2	NA	TRBV5-1	TRBJ2-5	CASSLGGGRGETQYF	TGCGCCAGCAGCTTGGGTGGCGGGAGAGGCGAGACCCAGTACTTC
TRBD1	once	TRBV19	TRBJ2-2	CASTTQGTHTGELFF	TGTGCCAGTACAACACAGGGGACGCACACCGGGGAGCTGTTTTTT
NA	NA	TRBV28	TRBJ2-7	CASTTSFYEQYF	TGTGCCAGCACCACGAGCTTTTACGAGCAGTACTTC
TRBD2	NA	TRBV4-3	TRBJ2-1	CASSQDRLAGGAGEQFF	TGCGCCAGCAGCCAAGATCGCCTAGCGGGGGGGGCAGGTGAGCAGTTCTTC
NA	NA	TRBV27	TRBJ1-5	CASSFDRLNQPQHF	TGTGCCAGCAGTTTTGACAGGCTAAATCAGCCCCAGCATTTT
NA	NA	TRBV7-8	TRBJ1-3	CASSLALPGDGNTIYF	TGTGCCAGCAGCTTAGCGCTCCCAGGGGACGGAAACACCATATATTTT
NA	NA	TRBV2	TRBJ2-2	CASVGSSVAGELFF	TGTGCCAGCGTAGGCTCTAGCGTAGCCGGGGAGCTGTTTTTT
NA	NA	TRBV25-1	TRBJ2-7	CASSKDTFSYEQYF	TGTGCCAGCAGCAAGGACACCTTTTCCTACGAGCAGTACTTC
NA	NA	TRBV5-1	TRBJ1-1	CASSSHPTGVNTEAFF	TGCGCCAGCAGCTCCCACCCGACAGGCGTGAACACTGAAGCTTTCTTT
NA	NA	TRBV28	TRBJ2-3	CASSSTVSTDTQYF	TGTGCCAGCAGTTCGACAGTCTCGACAGATACGCAGTATTTT
NA	NA	TRBV2	TRBJ2-1	CATRDIPSSYNEQFF	TGTGCCACCAGGGACATACCGAGCTCCTACAATGAGCAGTTCTTC
NA	NA	TRBV28	TRBJ1-2	CASTGALFWGYTF	TGTGCCAGCACTGGGGCCCTCTTCTGGGGCTACACCTTC
NA	NA	TRBV11-2	TRBJ2-7	CASSYLRGEQYF	TGTGCCAGCAGCTACCTCCGGGGCGAGCAGTACTTC